A selection of T cell receptor beta chains follows, all from one sample in a study of T-cell reconstitution after alpha-beta-depleted transplantation in children. MiXCR, run by TCRdb on the PCR reads, gives a single entry per CDR3 protein. The table includes about 420,000 distinct CDR3 sequences, 9.5% to 13% detected once. Source: PBMCs from the stem cell graft donor, taken from the stem cell graft. The origin of the receptors is a human donor who donated a stem cell graft to a child with acute myeloid leukemia. CDR3s include the opening cysteine and the closing phenylalanine or tryptophan. D genes are given only for firm matches. Size values are once, few and many counts, or a class for expanded clones, and some rows have none.

j_call clone_size d_call v_call cdr3_nt cdr3_aa
TRBJ1-1 few TRBD1 TRBV6-1 TGTGCCAGCAGCCCCTCTTGGACAGGGGGTCACACTGAAGCTTTCTTT CASSPSWTGGHTEAFF
TRBJ2-1 many TRBD2 TRBV5-5 TGTGCCAGCAGCTTGATTTGGCAGGGAGGGACCAATGAGCAGTTCTTC CASSLIWQGGTNEQFF
TRBJ2-1 few . TRBV6-1 TGTGCCAGCAGTGGTAGGGGACTGTACAATGAGCAGTTCTTC CASSGRGLYNEQFF
TRBJ2-5 . TRBD2 TRBV9 TGTGCCAGCAGCGTAGGGCCAGCGGGAGGGCAAGAGACCCAGTACTTC CASSVGPAGGQETQYF
TRBJ2-1 . TRBD2 TRBV15 TGTGCCACCAGCAGAGCAGGGACTAGCGGGGGTCCTCCCTACAATGAGCAGTTCTTC CATSRAGTSGGPPYNEQFF
TRBJ2-1 . TRBD2 TRBV9 TGTGCCAGCAGCGACGGGAGGGACCCTTACAATGAGCAGTTCTTC CASSDGRDPYNEQFF
TRBJ2-5 . . TRBV29-1 TGCACCGGGGAGGAAAAGACCCAGTACTTC CTGEEKTQYF
TRBJ1-1 many . TRBV12-3/TRBV12-4 TGTGCCAGCAGTTTTAGGGCCACTGAAGCTTTCTTT CASSFRATEAFF
TRBJ2-3 . . TRBV5-1 TGCGCCAGCAGGAGCGGAGCGACTAGCACAGATACGCAGTATTTT CASRSGATSTDTQYF
TRBJ1-5 many . TRBV12-3/TRBV12-4 TGTGCCAGCAGTTTCTCCAATCAGCCCCAGCATTTT CASSFSNQPQHF
TRBJ1-1 few . TRBV5-1 TGCGCCAGCACATACTCCGGGGGGGCTACGAACACTGAAGCTTTCTTT CASTYSGGATNTEAFF
TRBJ2-1 few TRBD2 TRBV9 TGTGCCAGCAGCGTAGCTGTAGAAGCGGGAGTAGAGCAGTTCTTC CASSVAVEAGVEQFF
TRBJ2-6 few . TRBV29-1 TGCAGCGTTTTCCAGGGGAGCTCTGGGGCCAACGTCCTGACTTTC CSVFQGSSGANVLTF
TRBJ2-1 many . TRBV29-1 TGCAGCGTTGAAGCCACGAGGGACGGCGGCCATGGTGAGCAGTTCTTC CSVEATRDGGHGEQFF
TRBJ1-1 few . TRBV27 TGTGCCAGCAGTTTTCGGCTGCACACTGAAGCTTTCTTT CASSFRLHTEAFF
TRBJ2-1 . . TRBV20-1 TGCAGTGCGACGAGGGGGGGGACAGCTAACAATGAGCAGTTCTTC CSATRGGTANNEQFF
TRBJ2-3 many . TRBV6-1 TGTGCCAGTACCGAGCGGGGCACAGATACGCAGTATTTT CASTERGTDTQYF
TRBJ2-1 . TRBD2 TRBV5-1 TGCGCCAGCAGCTTGGTCCGGACTAGCAGTTACAATGAGCAGTTCTTC CASSLVRTSSYNEQFF
TRBJ2-1 few TRBD1 TRBV5-1 TGCGCCAGCAGCCCCACCCCCGGGGACAGCGGCCTCGATGAGCAGTTCTTC CASSPTPGDSGLDEQFF